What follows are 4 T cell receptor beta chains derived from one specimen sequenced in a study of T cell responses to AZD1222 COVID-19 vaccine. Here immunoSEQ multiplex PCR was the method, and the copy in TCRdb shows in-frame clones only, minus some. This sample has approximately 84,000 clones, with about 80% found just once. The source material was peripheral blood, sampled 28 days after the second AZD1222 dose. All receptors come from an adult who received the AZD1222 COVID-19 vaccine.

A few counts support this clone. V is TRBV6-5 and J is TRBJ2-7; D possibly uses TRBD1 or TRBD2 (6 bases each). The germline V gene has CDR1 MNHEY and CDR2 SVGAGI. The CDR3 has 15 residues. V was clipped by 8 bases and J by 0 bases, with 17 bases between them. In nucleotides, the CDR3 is TGTGCCAGCGGGAGAGGGGGGTTTAGCTCCTACGAGCAGTACTTC. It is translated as CASGRGGFSSYEQYF.

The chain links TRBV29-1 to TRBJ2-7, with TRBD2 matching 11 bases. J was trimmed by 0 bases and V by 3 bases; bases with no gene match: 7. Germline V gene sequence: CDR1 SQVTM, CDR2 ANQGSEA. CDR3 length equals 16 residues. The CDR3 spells CSVDSGLAGSSYEQYF. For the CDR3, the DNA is TGCAGCGTTGATTCAGGACTAGCGGGCAGCTCCTACGAGCAGTACTTC.

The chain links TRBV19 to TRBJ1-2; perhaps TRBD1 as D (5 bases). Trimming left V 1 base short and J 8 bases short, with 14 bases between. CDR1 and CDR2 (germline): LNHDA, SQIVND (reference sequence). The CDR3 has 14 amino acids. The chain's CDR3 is CASSIAGGQGGYTF. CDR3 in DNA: TGTGCCAGTAGTATAGCCGGAGGACAAGGGGGCTACACCTTC.

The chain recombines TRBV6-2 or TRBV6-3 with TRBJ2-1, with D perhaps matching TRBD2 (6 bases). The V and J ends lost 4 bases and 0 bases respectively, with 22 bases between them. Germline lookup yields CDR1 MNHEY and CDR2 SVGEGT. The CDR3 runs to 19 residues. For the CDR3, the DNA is TGTGCCAGCAGTTTTACCGGGACTCGAGTAATCAGCTCCTACAATGAGCAGTTCTTC. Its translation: CASSFTGTRVISSYNEQFF.